The entry below describes one TCR beta chain. One junction end does not reproduce the germline sequence, and a read error may be involved. Germline assignment: CDR1 SEHNR and CDR2 FQNEAQ (reference sequence). There are 15 residues in the CDR3. This entry belongs to a study of blood T cell repertoires in COVID-19. Authors' data handling: Cell counts per sample came from amplifying reference gene primers. Clones were sequenced by immunoSEQ multiplex PCR, and TCRdb holds only the in-frame ones, with some missing. From that table come the V and J calls and clone size; the DNA was used to work out D and trimming. The top ten clones hold 8% to 9.5% of a sample with a few hundred thousand clones, about 87% of them seen once. Cohorts were determined from participant-reported clinical history. Donors of Cohort 3 who recovered were those that had two negative PCRs, clearance, or symptom resolution.

The chain joins TRBV7-9 to TRBJ2-7; 8 bases match TRBD1. The clonotype was recovered from a woman younger than 35 who had recovered from COVID-19. The specimen sequenced was PBMCs or T cells enriched from blood (not recorded which). The CDR3 bases are TGTGCCAGCACCTTAGGACAGGGTTCTTCCTACGAGCAGTACTTC. This encodes CASTLGQGSSYEQYF.